The clone carrying this T cell receptor beta chain is a singleton in its sample. Its antigen is not known. The sample is drawn from a study of shared clonotypes between healthy human individuals. The study's findings and limits: Sequencing depth was a factor that was expected to affect clonotype sharing among donors.

As processed by the authors: Owing to the provision of junction-only sequences devoid of quality scores by immunoSEQ, filtering differed. TCRdb's table, derived via immunoSEQ multiplex PCR, lists solely in-frame clones and lacks some. The V and J calls and clone size come from that table; D and trimming were worked out from the DNA. The top ten hold roughly 0.14% of the sample, which has roughly 2.5 million clones, around nine tenths seen once. This receptor was obtained from a man between 18 and 29 years old in good health. Sequenced: naive CD4+ T cells sorted from blood. Subset given: CD45RA+ positively selected.

The CDR3 DNA reads TGCGCCAGCAGCTCCTCAGGGGCCTTTGACGAGCAGTACTTC. Amino acids: CASSSSGAFDEQYF. The chain employs TRBV5-1 and TRBJ2-7, with TRBD1 as a possible D gene (6 bases). The germline V gene has CDR1 SGHRS and CDR2 YFSETQ. The length of the CDR3 is 14 residues. V was cut by 3 bases and J by 5 bases, with 15 bases left in between.